Given below is one T cell receptor beta chain in context. Its matching antigen is unknown. This record belongs to a study of T cell repertoires in cytomegalovirus infection. Study conclusions and caveats: Summed public TCR beta family frequency identified CMV carriers bearing the relevant HLA.

TCRdb re-analysed the reads in MiXCR, keeping a single row per CDR3 protein. The table has some 310,000 distinct CDR3 sequences, around 25% seen once. This specimen was cultured PBMCs, taken from culture after CMV antigen stimulation. This sequence originates from a human donor in good health (CMV status not recorded). Some clones in this sample may be carry-over from other donors' samples.

CDR3 DNA: TGTGCCAGCAGCCCGAGGACTAGCGGGAGTATGACGACCGGGGAGCTGTTTTTT. This codes for CASSPRTSGSMTTGELFF. V is TRBV5-4 and J is TRBJ2-2; TRBD2 agrees at 13 bases. The germline gives CDR1 SGHNT, CDR2 YYREEE (reference sequence). The V segment lost 4 bases and the J segment 5 bases; nucleotides outside the gene matches: 11. This CDR3 contains 18 residues.